This T cell receptor (beta chain) stems from a study of identical twins. A single record per CDR3 protein comes from TCRdb applying MiXCR to the 5' RACE reads. Of 600,000 to 800,000 distinct CDR3 sequences in the sample, 21% are singletons; the top ten hold approximately 4.5%. V gave up 5 bases and J gave up 7 bases, with 12 bases separating them. CDR3 length: 12 amino acids. Per the germline V gene, CDR1 is DFQATT and CDR2 is SNEGSKA (reference sequence). General study results and limits: Beta out-of-frame sequences showed weaker excess sharing between twins.

Turning to this clonotype: Antigen specificity is unknown.

This same sample was also part of a study on T cells expressing NK-cell markers. As that report states: Among the experiments, several used an anti-gamma-delta TCR antibody to restrict sorting to alpha-beta TCR T cells. For several donors, the dominant NKG2C+ clonotypes made up roughly 1.0-7.0% of their CD8+ T cells. Four donors showed these clonotypes also leading the CD3+CD56-NKG2C+ fraction.

Sequencing input: PBMCs. This clonotype was sampled from a woman aged 18-30 years in good health. J is TRBJ2-1 and V is TRBV20-1; weak D call: TRBD2 (5 bases). The CDR3 sequence: CSAGRGENEQFF. In nucleotides, the CDR3 is TGCAGTGCTGGCCGTGGGGAGAATGAGCAGTTCTTC.